Included here is one TCR beta chain sequence, with context. Clones were read by immunoSEQ multiplex PCR, and TCRdb kept only the in-frame ones, dropping some. The sample contains about 280,000 clones, approximately 86% of which appear only once. These data are taken from a study of blood T cell repertoires in COVID-19. Study overall: Acute and convalescent COVID-19 samples came from the United States, Italy and Spain.

There are 14 residues in the CDR3. Trimming took 2 bases from V and 7 from J; bases not matched to a gene: 5. CDR1 SGHNT and CDR2 YYREEE come from the germline V gene (reference sequence). The chain uses TRBV5-4 and TRBJ2-1, with 8 bases fitting TRBD1. This TCR was sampled from a man aged 18 to 30 with active or convalescent COVID-19. Source material: peripheral blood. The CDR3 DNA sequence: TGTGCCAGCAGCTTAAGAGACAGGGGTAATGAGCAGTTCTTC. Encoded protein: CASSLRDRGNEQFF.